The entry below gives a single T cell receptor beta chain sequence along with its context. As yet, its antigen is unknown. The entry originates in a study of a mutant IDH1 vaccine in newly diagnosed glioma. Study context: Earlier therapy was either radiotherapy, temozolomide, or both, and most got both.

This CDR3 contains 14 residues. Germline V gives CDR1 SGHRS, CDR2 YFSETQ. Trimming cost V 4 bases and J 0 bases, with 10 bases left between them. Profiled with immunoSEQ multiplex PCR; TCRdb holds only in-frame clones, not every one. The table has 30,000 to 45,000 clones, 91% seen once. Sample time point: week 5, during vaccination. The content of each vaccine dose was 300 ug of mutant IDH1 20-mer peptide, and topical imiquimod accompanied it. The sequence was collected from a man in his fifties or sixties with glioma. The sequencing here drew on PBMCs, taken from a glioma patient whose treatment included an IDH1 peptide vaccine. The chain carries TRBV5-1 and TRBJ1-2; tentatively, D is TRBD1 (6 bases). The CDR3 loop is CASSPGDTNYGYTF. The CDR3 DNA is TGCGCCAGCAGCCCAGGGGACACTAACTATGGCTACACCTTC.